The rows below give T cell receptor beta chains drawn from one sample of a study of blood T cell repertoires in COVID-19. This table comes from immunoSEQ multiplex PCR, and its TCRdb copy is limited to in-frame clones, with some not included. The table lists some 100,000 clones, approximately 80% of them singletons. Source material: peripheral blood. The receptors derive from a man in his 70s with active or convalescent COVID-19. Both conserved end residues are part of each CDR3. A D gene is named only where the DNA matches it firmly. Not every row has a clone size; where given, it reads once, few, many or a size class.

j_call: TRBJ2-2; d_call: .; clone_size: .; v_call: TRBV24-1; cdr3_nt: TGTGCCACCAGTGCTCCTTTGGGCAGGGACTCCGGGGAGCTGTTTTTT; cdr3_aa: CATSAPLGRDSGELFF
j_call: TRBJ2-1; d_call: .; clone_size: .; v_call: TRBV24-1; cdr3_nt: TGTGCCACCAGTCCGGGGTACAATGAGCAGTTCTTC; cdr3_aa: CATSPGYNEQFF
j_call: TRBJ2-1; d_call: .; clone_size: .; v_call: TRBV28; cdr3_nt: TGTGCCAGCAGTTCCCTTACGGGGTTCGACAATGAGCAGTTCTTC; cdr3_aa: CASSSLTGFDNEQFF
j_call: TRBJ2-7; d_call: TRBD2; clone_size: .; v_call: TRBV9; cdr3_nt: TGTGCCAGCAGCGGTTTACTAGCGGGAGGGCCCAACGAGCAGTACTTC; cdr3_aa: CASSGLLAGGPNEQYF
j_call: TRBJ2-7; d_call: TRBD2; clone_size: once; v_call: TRBV15; cdr3_nt: TGTGCCACCAGCCTCTACCTAGCGGGGACGATCGACGAGCAGTACTTC; cdr3_aa: CATSLYLAGTIDEQYF
j_call: TRBJ2-7; d_call: TRBD2; clone_size: .; v_call: TRBV7-6; cdr3_nt: TGTGCCAGCAGCTTAGGCCCACTAGCGGGGAAATCCTACGAGCAGTACTTC; cdr3_aa: CASSLGPLAGKSYEQYF
j_call: TRBJ2-7; d_call: TRBD2; clone_size: .; v_call: TRBV6-2/TRBV6-3; cdr3_nt: TGTGCCAGCAGTCTTCTAGCGGTATACGAGCAGTACTTC; cdr3_aa: CASSLLAVYEQYF
j_call: TRBJ1-2; d_call: TRBD1; clone_size: .; v_call: TRBV19; cdr3_nt: TGTGCCAGTAAATCCCCCCTCGGGACAGGGCCCTTCTATGGCTACACCTTC; cdr3_aa: CASKSPLGTGPFYGYTF
j_call: TRBJ1-4; d_call: .; clone_size: once; v_call: TRBV5-1; cdr3_nt: TGCGCCAGCAGCGTTGACAGTGCAACTAATGAAAAACTGTTTTTT; cdr3_aa: CASSVDSATNEKLFF
j_call: TRBJ1-3; d_call: TRBD1; clone_size: .; v_call: TRBV2; cdr3_nt: TGTGCCAGCAGGGACAGGACAGCTGGAAACACCATATATTTT; cdr3_aa: CASRDRTAGNTIYF
j_call: TRBJ1-2; d_call: .; clone_size: .; v_call: TRBV9; cdr3_nt: TGTGCCAGCAGCGTACTCGGGGCTAACTATGGCTACACCTTC; cdr3_aa: CASSVLGANYGYTF